The 22 T cell receptor beta chains given below trace back to one sample, sequenced in a study of CD8+CD57+ T cells in acquired aplastic anemia. TCR beta VDJ and CDR3 profiling used genomic DNA as template. MiXCR was run by TCRdb on the reads, yielding one entry per CDR3 protein. The sample lists roughly 170,000 distinct CDR3 sequences, 45% to 60% occurring once. In patients chosen for sequencing, flow cytometry had shown CD8+CD57+ cell expansion. The sequenced material came from sorted CD4+, CD8+, or CD8+CD57+ T cells (not recorded which) from PBMCs. These receptors all come from a human donor with aplastic anemia.

The rearrangement joins TRBV7-2 to TRBJ1-1; no reliable D call. The germline V and J ends were trimmed by 1 base and 6 bases, with 9 bases remaining between them. Germline V CDR1 and CDR2: SGHTA, FQGNSA. This CDR3 has 13 amino acids. CDR3 in DNA: TGTGCCAGCAGCTTAGGGCTCATGGCTGAAGCTTTCTTT. It yields the protein CASSLGLMAEAFF.

This rearrangement joins TRBV11-1 to TRBJ2-7; 12 bases agree with TRBD1. J gave up 4 bases and V 5 bases, and 9 bases lay outside the gene matches. The CDR3 runs 16 residues. Per germline, CDR1 SGHAT and CDR2 FQDESV (reference sequence). Written as DNA, the CDR3 is TGTGCCAGCAGCCCCGGGACAGGGGGCGATCGATACGAGCAGTACTTC. Its translation: CASSPGTGGDRYEQYF. Using reference TRBV11-1 and TRBJ2-7 for the parts outside the CDR3, the full variable domain is EAEVAQSPRYKITEKSQAVAFWCDPISGHATLYWYRQILGQGPELLVQFQDESVVDDSQLPKDRFSAERLKGVDSTLKIQPAELGDSAMYLCASSPGTGGDRYEQYFGPGTRLTVT.

V gene TRBV2 combines with J gene TRBJ1-6; 9 bases are a match to TRBD1. From germline, CDR1 is SNHLY and CDR2 FYNNEI. The CDR3 totals 14 residues. Trimming removed 7 bases from V and 9 bases from J; junction bases left unmatched: 7. As DNA, the CDR3 is TGTGCCAGCACAAGGGACAGGGATAGTTCACCCCTCCACTTT. Translating it yields CASTRDRDSSPLHF.

This clonotype showed up just a few times. V gene TRBV28 combines with J gene TRBJ1-1; D is undetermined. Trimming left V 5 bases short and J 6 bases short, with 19 bases between. The germline V gene has CDR1 MDHEN and CDR2 SYDVKM. The CDR3 spans 15 residues. The CDR3, as DNA: TGTGCCAGCAGTCTCAAACGACGGGGAGGGTCTGAAGCTTTCTTT. Protein product: CASSLKRRGGSEAFF.

This chain uses TRBV29-1 with TRBJ2-3, with 8 nucleotides matching TRBD1. Unmatched junction bases numbered 5, after V lost 2 bases and J lost 4 bases. The CDR3 extends over 14 amino acids. Germline loops: CDR1 SQVTM, CDR2 ANQGSEA. The CDR3 region is CSVERAGGSDTQYF. The CDR3, as DNA: TGCAGCGTTGAAAGGGCAGGGGGCTCAGATACGCAGTATTTT.

This clonotype has a handful of counts. The chain joins TRBV10-3 to TRBJ1-4; no clear D gene. Germline CDR1 is ENHRY and CDR2 is SYGVKD. The CDR3 sequence is 12 residues long. V was clipped by 0 bases and J by 7 bases, with 3 bases between them. The DNA for the CDR3 is TGTGCCATCAGTGAGTCGACTGAAAAACTGTTTTTT. Amino acids: CAISESTEKLFF.

This clonotype was found once. The junction departs from the called germline gene at one end, perhaps through a read error. The chain joins TRBV10-1 to TRBJ2-2; D perhaps matches TRBD2 (5 bases). CDR1 is WNHNN and CDR2 is SYGVQD in the germline V gene (reference sequence). The CDR3 sequence is 14 residues long. The CDR3 DNA sequence: TGTGCCAGCTCACCACCGGGAACCCGGGGGGAGCTGTTTTTT. Its translation is CASSPPGTRGELFF.

This clonotype was recorded at least ten times. The CDR3 sequence: CASSENEKLFF. For the CDR3, the DNA is TGTGCCAGCAGTGAGAATGAAAAACTGTTTTTT. The gene calls are TRBV2 and TRBJ1-4, with D hard to call. Germline CDR1 SNHLY, CDR2 FYNNEI. This CDR3 has 11 residues. The V and J ends lost 3 bases and 5 bases respectively, with 1 base between them.

With regard to this clonotype: The junction does not match germline at one end; this may be a read error. The CDR3, as DNA: TGTGCCAGCAGTGAATTAAGGGGGTACAATGAACAGTTCTTC. Translated: CASSELRGYNEQFF. V usage is TRBV25-1 and J usage is TRBJ2-1; a possible D gene is TRBD1 (6 bases). The germline CDR1 and CDR2 sequences are MGHDK and SYGVNS. The CDR3 sequence is 14 residues long.

The table lists this clonotype with a count of one. The chain uses TRBV7-6 and TRBJ2-5; D may be TRBD1 (5 bases). V was pared by 5 bases and J by 1 base, with 8 bases between. Germline loops: CDR1 SGHVS, CDR2 FNYEAQ. The CDR3 consists of 13 residues. In DNA form, the CDR3 reads TGTGCCAGCAGCCCCAGGGTCCAAGAGACCCAGTACTTC. As protein: CASSPRVQETQYF.

This clonotype turned up a few times. The chain is built from TRBV20-1 and TRBJ1-2, with D possibly being TRBD1 (5 bases). Germline CDR1 and CDR2: DFQATT and SNEGSKA (reference sequence). V lost 0 bases, J lost 2 bases, and 16 bases lay in between. The CDR3 contains 16 residues. DNA of the CDR3: TGCAGTGCTAGAGATCCCCCCGGGAGGGGCAACTATGGCTACACCTTC. Its protein product is CSARDPPGRGNYGYTF.

In regard to this clonotype: Being one base from a much bigger clone, this may be a read error. DNA of the CDR3: TGTGCCAGCAGCGAAGGGGCGCGCAATAGTTCACCCCTCCACTTT. This sequence encodes CASSEGARNSSPLHF. The chain is built from TRBV9 and TRBJ1-6; maybe TRBD1 (5 bases). Germline CDR1 SGDLS, CDR2 YYNGEE. This CDR3 contains 15 residues. V was cut by 3 bases and J by 9 bases, with 16 bases left in between. Combining the CDR3 with reference TRBV9 and TRBJ1-6 gives the whole variable domain DSGVTQTPKHLITATGQRVTLRCSPRSGDLSVYWYQQSLDQGLQFLIQYYNGEERAKGNILERFSAQQFPDLHSELNLSSLELGDSALYFCASSEGARNSSPLHFGNGTRLTVT.

This clonotype came up many times. V gene TRBV7-2 combines with J gene TRBJ1-4, with a possible D match to TRBD1 (5 bases). The CDR3 extends over 14 amino acids. V lost 3 bases and J lost 0, with 5 bases in between. Germline CDR1 reads SGHTA; CDR2 reads FQGNSA. The CDR3 DNA follows: TGTGCCAGCAGCTTGGGGCCAACTAATGAAAAACTGTTTTTT. It translates to CASSLGPTNEKLFF.

The chain recombines TRBV29-1 with TRBJ2-1; 10 bases align to TRBD2. CDR3 size: 14 residues. The V gene's germline CDR1 is SQVTM and CDR2 ANQGSEA. V gave up 4 bases and J gave up 7 bases; unmatched junction bases: 7. The CDR3 region is CSVAGSGRRNEQFF. The CDR3 DNA reads TGCAGCGTTGCGGGTAGCGGGAGGCGGAATGAGCAGTTCTTC.

This clonotype was counted at least ten times. The rearrangement links TRBV7-2 to TRBJ2-1; possibly TRBD1 for D (6 bases). This CDR3 comprises 12 residues. Deletions cut 5 bases from V and 11 bases from J, with 13 bases between. Germline values: CDR1 SGHTA, CDR2 FQGNSA. DNA of the CDR3: TGTGCCAGCAGCCAAAGACAGGTGAAGCAGTTCTTC. Translated, it gives CASSQRQVKQFF.

The V gene is TRBV7-2, the J gene TRBJ1-2; TRBD1 agrees at 7 bases. With V trimmed by 5 bases and J by 11 bases, 5 bases remained unmatched. This CDR3 contains 11 residues. Per the germline V gene, CDR1 is SGHTA and CDR2 is FQGNSA. CDR3: CASSTQGEYTF. The CDR3 DNA follows: TGTGCCAGCAGCACCCAGGGGGAATACACCTTC.

This clonotype has ten or more counts. This chain links TRBV12-3 or TRBV12-4 with TRBJ2-3; 8 positions agree with TRBD2. CDR3 length: 16 amino acids. Trimming took 5 bases from V and 1 from J; bases not matched to a gene: 8. This CDR3 is CASSPRSSGGTDTQYF. CDR3 DNA: TGTGCCAGCAGTCCTCGGAGTAGCGGGGGCACAGATACGCAGTATTTT.

V gene TRBV20-1 combines with J gene TRBJ2-5, with D perhaps TRBD2 (6 bases). Trimming stripped 8 bases from V and 0 bases from J, with 13 bases between. The CDR3 length is 13 residues. Germline CDR1 reads DFQATT; CDR2 reads SNEGSKA (reference sequence). CDR3 loop: CSSRRGYQETQYF. The CDR3 bases are TGCAGTTCACGGAGGGGATACCAAGAGACCCAGTACTTC.

This clonotype was counted many times. The rearrangement joins TRBV7-9 to TRBJ2-5; 8 bases line up with TRBD2. The V segment lost 1 base and the J segment 5 bases; nucleotides outside the gene matches: 6. Germline-derived CDR1 and CDR2 are SEHNR and FQNEAQ (reference sequence). CDR3 size: 15 residues. The CDR3 protein is CASSLVAGGRETQYF. CDR3 nucleotides: TGTGCCAGCAGCTTAGTGGCGGGGGGCCGGGAGACCCAGTACTTC.

This sequence joins TRBV11-2 and TRBJ1-5; 7 nucleotides line up with TRBD1. Looked up from germline, CDR1 is SGHAT and CDR2 is FQNNGV. This CDR3 contains 14 residues. The trim removed 2 bases at V and 7 bases at J, leaving 5 bases unmatched. The CDR3 DNA sequence: TGTGCCAGCAGCTTACAGGGGGTAGGGCAGCCCCAGCATTTT. Protein product: CASSLQGVGQPQHF.

The chain joins TRBV19 to TRBJ1-3, with a tentative D call TRBD1 (5 bases). Germline V gives CDR1 LNHDA, CDR2 SQIVND (reference sequence). The CDR3 spans 13 residues. The V end lost 4 bases, the J end lost 3 bases, and 7 bases lay between the germline ends. The CDR3 region is CASSRGSGNTIYF. The CDR3 region has the DNA TGTGCCAGTAGTAGGGGCAGTGGAAACACCATATATTTT.

This clonotype was counted ten times or more. V is TRBV9 and J is TRBJ2-1; D ambiguous. Trimming cost V 3 bases and J 0 bases, with 10 bases left between them. The CDR3 runs 15 residues. Per germline, CDR1 SGDLS and CDR2 YYNGEE. DNA of the CDR3: TGTGCCAGCAGCGCTAGAGAGAACTCCTACAATGAGCAGTTCTTC. Translated: CASSARENSYNEQFF.